These 29 T cell receptor beta chains were all obtained from the same sample, sequenced in a study of blood T cell repertoires in COVID-19. This table comes from immunoSEQ multiplex PCR, and its TCRdb copy is limited to in-frame clones, with some not included. The sample has tens of thousands of clones, 87% seen once. The sequencing sample was made of peripheral blood. The receptor set was obtained from a woman older than 75 with active or convalescent COVID-19.

V is TRBV11-3 and J is TRBJ2-7, with 7 bases aligning to TRBD2. The CDR3 covers 17 residues. V lost 0 bases and J lost 2; bases outside the gene matches: 10. CDR1 SGHNT and CDR2 YENEEA come from the germline V gene. CDR3 sequence reads: CASSLELLAGKTYEQYF. Written as DNA, the CDR3 is TGTGCCAGCAGCTTAGAGCTCTTAGCGGGCAAAACCTACGAGCAGTACTTC.

The CDR3 spells CASSMLAGGPDTQYF. The CDR3 coding sequence is TGTGCCAGTAGTATGTTAGCGGGGGGGCCAGATACGCAGTATTTT. V and J are TRBV19 and TRBJ2-3; TRBD2 agrees at 11 bases. Germline loops: CDR1 LNHDA, CDR2 SQIVND (reference sequence). This CDR3 has 15 amino acids. V lost 3 bases and J lost 4; bases outside the gene matches: 3. Drawing the rest from reference TRBV19 and TRBJ2-3, the complete variable domain is DGGITQSPKYLFRKEGQNVTLSCEQNLNHDAMYWYRQDPGQGLRLIYYSQIVNDFQKGDIAEGYSVSREKKESFPLTVTSAQKNPTAFYLCASSMLAGGPDTQYFGPGTRLTVL.

The CDR3 region has the DNA TGTGCCAGCAGCTCCCGGGGGACAGGGGGTTTAGGTGGAAACACCATATATTTT. Amino acid sequence: CASSSRGTGGLGGNTIYF. The chain employs TRBV7-2 and TRBJ1-3, with TRBD1 matching 11 bases. V trimming: 4 bases; J trimming: 3 bases; junction bases outside the gene matches: 11. This CDR3 contains 18 residues. CDR1 and CDR2 from the germline V gene are SGHTA and FQGNSA. Full variable domain (rest looked up from reference TRBV7-2 and TRBJ1-3): GAGVSQSPSNKVTEKGKDVELRCDPISGHTALYWYRQSLGQGLEFLIYFQGNSAPDKSGLPSDRFSAERTGGSVSTLTIQRTQQEDSAVYLCASSSRGTGGLGGNTIYFGEGSWLTVV.

J is TRBJ1-1 and V is TRBV29-1, with no clear D. Deletions cut 5 bases from V and 5 bases from J, with 15 bases between. The CDR3 extends over 13 amino acids. Germline CDR1 reads SQVTM; CDR2 reads ANQGSEA. The CDR3 here is CSVRGQERTEAFF. The CDR3 DNA reads as TGCAGCGTTAGAGGGCAGGAGAGAACTGAAGCTTTCTTT.

The V gene is TRBV30, the J gene TRBJ1-2; D is possibly TRBD1 (6 bases). V was shortened by 3 bases and J by 2 bases, with 13 bases between the two germline ends. This CDR3 region has 14 residues. The V gene's germline CDR1 is GTSNPN and CDR2 SVGIG (reference sequence). CDR3 amino acids: CAWRWGGLNYGYTF. Written as DNA, the CDR3 is TGTGCCTGGAGATGGGGGGGCCTAAACTATGGCTACACCTTC.

The chain employs TRBV28 and TRBJ1-5; tentatively, D is TRBD1 (6 bases). The CDR3 covers 16 residues. From germline, CDR1 is MDHEN and CDR2 SYDVKM. V lost 5 bases and J lost 0, with 14 bases in between. CDR3 residues: CASSPQQGLSNQPQHF. In DNA form, the CDR3 reads TGTGCCAGCAGTCCGCAACAGGGTCTTAGCAATCAGCCCCAGCATTTT.

The chain uses TRBV5-6 and TRBJ2-4; 7 nucleotides line up with TRBD1. This CDR3 is built from 15 residues. V gave up 4 bases and J gave up 8 bases; unmatched junction bases: 12. Germline assignment: CDR1 SGHDT and CDR2 YYEEEE. Here the CDR3 reads CASSATTGSPDIQYF. For the CDR3, the DNA is TGTGCCAGCAGCGCCACGACAGGGAGCCCCGACATTCAGTACTTC.

The chain recombines TRBV6-5 with TRBJ2-2; the D gene is possibly TRBD2 (5 bases). V was clipped by 5 bases and J by 6 bases, with 13 bases between them. Germline values: CDR1 MNHEY, CDR2 SVGAGI. The CDR3 covers 14 residues. The CDR3 protein is CASSPRLAAGELFF. CDR3 in DNA: TGTGCCAGCAGTCCTCGCCTAGCCGCCGGGGAGCTGTTTTTT.

V usage is TRBV9 and J usage is TRBJ1-2; no reliable D call. The CDR3 spans 15 residues. Germline assignment: CDR1 SGDLS and CDR2 YYNGEE. V shed 4 bases and J shed 1 base, with 14 bases lying between them. The CDR3 here is CASSLSSHSNYGYTF. In DNA, the CDR3 is TGTGCCAGCAGCCTCAGTTCGCACAGTAACTATGGCTACACCTTC.

The chain combines TRBV6-9 with TRBJ1-1; no clear D gene. The CDR3 consists of 15 residues. In germline, CDR1 is MNHGY, CDR2 SVAAGI. V lost 5 bases and J 1 base, leaving 14 bases between the germline ends. The CDR3 reads CASSLFPGGNTEAFF. CDR3 coding DNA: TGTGCCAGCAGTCTTTTCCCCGGCGGGAACACTGAAGCTTTCTTT.

The chain has TRBV4-1 and TRBJ2-1; 11 nucleotides line up with TRBD2. Trimming removed 2 bases from V and 6 bases from J; junction bases left unmatched: 6. The germline CDR1 and CDR2 sequences are MGHRA and YSYEKL. This CDR3 has 16 amino acids. CDR3 protein: CASSQKGGLAVNEQFF. The CDR3 DNA is TGCGCCAGCAGCCAAAAAGGGGGACTAGCGGTCAATGAGCAGTTCTTC.

The chain uses TRBV9 and TRBJ1-2; 7 nucleotides match TRBD1. The V gene's germline CDR1 is SGDLS and CDR2 YYNGEE. The CDR3 spans 15 residues. V shed 2 bases, J shed 0 bases, and the junction held 4 bases outside the gene matches. The CDR3 DNA sequence: TGTGCCAGCAGCGTCGGGGACAGCCCTAACTATGGCTACACCTTC. Encoded protein: CASSVGDSPNYGYTF.

J is TRBJ2-7 and V is TRBV6-5; 11 nucleotides match TRBD1. V lost 5 bases to trimming and J lost 1 base; unmatched junction nucleotides: 4. The CDR3 covers 15 residues. The germline gives CDR1 MNHEY, CDR2 SVGAGI. The CDR3 sequence: CASSPDRGRSYEQYF. The CDR3 region has the DNA TGTGCCAGCAGTCCGGACAGGGGGCGATCCTACGAGCAGTACTTC.

CDR3 sequence reads: CASRQTGPYGYTF. In nucleotides, the CDR3 is TGTGCCAGCAGACAGACAGGACCCTATGGCTACACCTTC. The chain has TRBV5-4 and TRBJ1-2; a weak D match, TRBD1 (6 bases). Trimming stripped 5 bases from V and 4 bases from J, with 12 bases between. The CDR3 loop spans 13 amino acids. The germline gives CDR1 SGHNT, CDR2 YYREEE (reference sequence).

The V call is TRBV19, the J call TRBJ2-1, with 8 bases lining up with TRBD2. The CDR3 extends over 16 amino acids. Losses at the gene ends were 3 bases for V and 3 bases for J; bases not matched to a gene: 7. From germline, CDR1 is LNHDA and CDR2 SQIVND (reference sequence). For the CDR3, the DNA is TGTGCCAGTAGTATGCGGGGGGCTATTTTCTACAATGAGCAGTTCTTC. Translating it yields CASSMRGAIFYNEQFF.

V and J are TRBV6-5 and TRBJ1-2; D uncertain. Per the germline V gene, CDR1 is MNHEY and CDR2 is SVGAGI. The CDR3 is 13 amino acids. V was cut by 10 bases and J by 0 bases, with 12 bases left in between. In DNA, the CDR3 is TGTGCCATCGCGACTGGAGCTAACTATGGCTACACCTTC. Protein product: CAIATGANYGYTF.

The chain uses TRBV6-2 or TRBV6-3 and TRBJ1-5; TRBD1 agrees at 9 bases. CDR3 size: 17 residues. CDR1 MNHEY and CDR2 SVGEGT come from the germline V gene. V dropped 2 bases and J dropped 7; count of bases not matched to a gene: 12. The CDR3 reads CASSYGSGDRARQPQHF. The CDR3 DNA follows: TGTGCCAGCAGTTACGGGTCAGGGGACAGGGCGCGCCAGCCCCAGCATTTT.

The chain uses TRBV18 and TRBJ2-2, with 9 nucleotides matching TRBD1. Germline values: CDR1 KGHSH, CDR2 LQKENI. The CDR3 covers 15 residues. Germline trimming cut 2 bases from V and 6 bases from J; bases unmatched to any gene: 4. Written as DNA, the CDR3 is TGTGCCAGCTCACCAAGGACAGGGGCCGCCGGGGAGCTGTTTTTT. Its translation: CASSPRTGAAGELFF.

The V and J genes are TRBV2 and TRBJ1-1, with TRBD1 as a possible D gene (5 bases). The CDR3 is 14 amino acids. V gave up 3 bases and J gave up 3 bases, with 11 bases separating them. The V gene's germline CDR1 is SNHLY and CDR2 FYNNEI. Here the CDR3 reads CASSEAWGDTEAFF. CDR3 DNA: TGTGCCAGCAGTGAGGCATGGGGGGACACTGAAGCTTTCTTT.

A few counts support this clone. J is TRBJ2-7 and V is TRBV10-3; 11 nucleotides match TRBD2. CDR1 and CDR2 from the germline V gene are ENHRY and SYGVKD. The CDR3 contains 15 residues. J gave up 3 bases and V 2 bases, and 3 bases lay outside the gene matches. As DNA, the CDR3 is TGTGCCATCAGTGAGGGAACTAGCGGGGGCTACGAGCAGTACTTC. Its protein is CAISEGTSGGYEQYF.

The rearrangement joins TRBV7-2 to TRBJ2-1; D is uncertain. Trimming left V 5 bases short and J 6 bases short, with 17 bases between. The CDR3 loop spans 15 amino acids. From germline, CDR1 is SGHTA and CDR2 FQGNSA. The CDR3 is CASSPGFDPFNEQFF. For the CDR3, the DNA is TGTGCCAGCAGCCCCGGGTTTGATCCGTTCAATGAGCAGTTCTTC. Looking up the rest from reference TRBV7-2 and TRBJ2-1 gives the full variable domain: GAGVSQSPSNKVTEKGKDVELRCDPISGHTALYWYRQSLGQGLEFLIYFQGNSAPDKSGLPSDRFSAERTGGSVSTLTIQRTQQEDSAVYLCASSPGFDPFNEQFFGPGTRLTVL.

The V and J genes are TRBV14 and TRBJ1-6, with 7 bases lining up with TRBD1. CDR1 and CDR2 from the germline V gene are SGHDN and FVKESK. V lost 4 bases, J lost 5 bases, and 5 bases stayed unmatched. The CDR3 is 15 residues long. CDR3 in DNA: TGTGCCAGCAGCCTAGGGGGCTTAAATAATTCACCCCTCCACTTT. This sequence encodes CASSLGGLNNSPLHF.

The V gene is TRBV5-6, the J gene TRBJ2-5; 7 bases agree with TRBD1. From germline, CDR1 is SGHDT and CDR2 YYEEEE. This CDR3 is 13 amino acids long. J lost 7 bases, V lost 0 bases, and 3 bases had no gene match. CDR3 DNA: TGTGCCAGCAGCTTGGAAAACAGGGGGACCCAGTACTTC. As protein: CASSLENRGTQYF.

The chain recombines TRBV7-2 with TRBJ2-2; 16 bases align to TRBD2. CDR3 length equals 17 residues. CDR1 and CDR2 (germline): SGHTA, FQGNSA. The J segment lost 7 bases and the V segment lost 5 bases, leaving 7 bases of the junction unmatched. This chain's CDR3 is CASSPGTSGGADGELFF. CDR3 DNA: TGTGCCAGCAGCCCCGGGACTAGCGGGGGGGCTGACGGGGAGCTGTTTTTT.

V is TRBV5-6 and J is TRBJ1-5; 7 nucleotides match TRBD1. The CDR3 length is 15 residues. Looked up from germline, CDR1 is SGHDT and CDR2 is YYEEEE. V was clipped by 0 bases and J by 6 bases; unmatched bases: 6. The CDR3: CASSLGGDSFQPQHF. CDR3 in DNA: TGTGCCAGCAGCTTGGGGGGGGACAGTTTTCAGCCCCAGCATTTT. Filled out from reference TRBV5-6 and TRBJ1-5, the complete variable domain reads DAGVTQSPTHLIKTRGQQVTLRCSPKSGHDTVSWYQQALGQGPQFIFQYYEEEERQRGNFPDRFSGHQFPNYSSELNVNALLLGDSALYLCASSLGGDSFQPQHFGDGTRLSIL.

This chain joins TRBV7-9 and TRBJ2-1, with D maybe TRBD1 (6 bases). This CDR3 contains 15 residues. Trimming left V 0 bases short and J 3 bases short, with 9 bases between. Germline V gene data show CDR1 as SEHNR and CDR2 as FQNEAQ (reference sequence). The CDR3 nucleotides are TGTGCCAGCAGCTTAGCGGGGGCTATCTACAATGAGCAGTTCTTC. Translating gives CASSLAGAIYNEQFF. Looking up the rest from reference TRBV7-9 and TRBJ2-1 gives the full variable domain: DTGVSQNPRHKITKRGQNVTFRCDPISEHNRLYWYRQTLGQGPEFLTYFQNEAQLEKSRLLSDRFSAERPKGSFSTLEIQRTEQGDSAMYLCASSLAGAIYNEQFFGPGTRLTVL.

The rearrangement joins TRBV5-1 to TRBJ1-1; D call uncertain. This CDR3 has 12 residues. The V and J ends lost 4 bases and 2 bases respectively, with 6 bases between them. Germline V gene lookup returns CDR1 SGHRS and CDR2 YFSETQ. Written as DNA, the CDR3 is TGCGCCAGCAGCGAGCCTAACACTGAAGCTTTCTTT. It translates to CASSEPNTEAFF.

V gene TRBV27 combines with J gene TRBJ2-5, with 11 bases identical to TRBD2. V lost 6 bases and J lost 3; bases outside the gene matches: 3. The CDR3 is made up of 14 amino acids. CDR1 MNHEY and CDR2 SMNVEV come from the germline V gene (reference sequence). In DNA, the CDR3 is TGTGCCAGCAGACTTAGCGGGGGGGAAGAGACCCAGTACTTC. Translating it yields CASRLSGGEETQYF.

Only a few counts were recorded for this clone. CDR3 coding DNA: TGTGCCAGCAGCTTGATGACAGGAGTTAGGGAGCAGTACTTC. Translating gives CASSLMTGVREQYF. The chain joins TRBV7-3 to TRBJ2-7, with a weak D call TRBD1 (6 bases). From germline, CDR1 is SGHTA and CDR2 FQGTGA. V gave up 3 bases and J gave up 7 bases, with 16 bases separating them. There are 14 residues in the CDR3.